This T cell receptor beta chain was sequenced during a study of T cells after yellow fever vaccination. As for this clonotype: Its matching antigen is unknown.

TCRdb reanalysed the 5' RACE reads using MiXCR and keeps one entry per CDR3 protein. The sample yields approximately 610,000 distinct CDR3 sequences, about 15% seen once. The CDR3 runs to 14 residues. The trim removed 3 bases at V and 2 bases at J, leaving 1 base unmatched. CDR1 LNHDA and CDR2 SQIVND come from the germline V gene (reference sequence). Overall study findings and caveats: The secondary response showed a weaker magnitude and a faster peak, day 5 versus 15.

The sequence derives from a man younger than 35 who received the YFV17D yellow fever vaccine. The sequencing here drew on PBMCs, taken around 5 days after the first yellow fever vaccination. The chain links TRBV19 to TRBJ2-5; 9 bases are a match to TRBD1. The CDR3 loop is CASSIGTGQETQYF. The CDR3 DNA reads TGTGCCAGTAGTATCGGGACAGGGCAAGAGACCCAGTACTTC.